This T cell receptor (beta chain) derives from a study of T cells in Graves' hyperthyroidism and ophthalmopathy. Amplification targeted TCR beta CDR3 regions from RNA transcripts. The study used the HTBI primer set for a first-round RT-PCR of the TCR CDR3. Using its own MiXCR run on the multiplex PCR reads, TCRdb lists one record per CDR3 protein. The profile shows hundreds of thousands of distinct CDR3 sequences, 12% to 15% of them singletons. Graves' hyperthyroidism was deemed stable given no ophthalmopathy progression within 18 months. Orbital computed tomography and thyroid ultrasound, together with serum TRAb and thyroxine and clinical symptoms, were used for diagnoses. The receptor was isolated from a woman between 18 and 29 years old with Graves' hyperthyroidism. The specimen was blood.

In DNA form, the CDR3 reads TGTGCCAGCAGCATCGCGGAGGGGGCTGCCTACAATGAGCAGTTCTTC. It translates to CASSIAEGAAYNEQFF. J is TRBJ2-1 and V is TRBV7-9; a weak D match, TRBD1 (7 bases). The germline V gene encodes CDR1 SEHNR and CDR2 FQNEAQ (reference sequence). Trimming removed 5 bases from V and 2 bases from J, with 16 bases in between. The CDR3 loop spans 16 amino acids. The full variable domain, completed using reference TRBV7-9 and TRBJ2-1, is DTGVSQNPRHKITKRGQNVTFRCDPISEHNRLYWYRQTLGQGPEFLTYFQNEAQLEKSRLLSDRFSAERPKGSFSTLEIQRTEQGDSAMYLCASSIAEGAAYNEQFFGPGTRLTVL.